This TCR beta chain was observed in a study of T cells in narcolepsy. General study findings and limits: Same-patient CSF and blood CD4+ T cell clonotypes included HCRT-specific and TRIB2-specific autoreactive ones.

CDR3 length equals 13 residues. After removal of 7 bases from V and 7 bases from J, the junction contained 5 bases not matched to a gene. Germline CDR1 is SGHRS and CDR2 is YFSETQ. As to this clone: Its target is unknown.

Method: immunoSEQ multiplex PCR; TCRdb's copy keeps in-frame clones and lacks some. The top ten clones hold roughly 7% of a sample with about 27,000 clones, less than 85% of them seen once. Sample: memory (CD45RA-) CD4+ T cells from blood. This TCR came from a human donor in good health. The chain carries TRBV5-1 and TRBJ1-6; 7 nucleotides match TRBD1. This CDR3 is CASRQGVNSPLHF. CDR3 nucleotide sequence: TGCGCCAGCCGACAGGGAGTGAATTCACCCCTCCACTTT.